This T cell receptor beta chain was sequenced for a study of blood T cell repertoires in COVID-19. Overall study: Sample material is recorded as cDNA or gDNA derived from T cells, B-cell-depleted T cells, or PBMCs.

Original processing methods: Counts of nucleated cells, estimated from reference gene primer amplification, were obtained. Clones were sequenced by immunoSEQ multiplex PCR, and TCRdb holds only the in-frame ones, with some missing. The V and J calls and clone size were taken over from that table, and D and trimming were inferred from the DNA. The table records hundreds of thousands of clones, 85% to 90% of them present only once. This clone was recorded once. This clonotype originated in a woman aged 40 to 49 who had recovered from COVID-19. The sequenced sample consisted of peripheral blood.

The CDR3 here is CASSPQGLSHEQYF. CDR3 bases: TGTGCCAGCAGCCCTCAGGGACTATCCCACGAGCAGTACTTC. The V gene is TRBV9, the J gene TRBJ2-7, with 7 bases aligning to TRBD2. The CDR3 contains 14 residues. V shed 4 bases and J 5 bases; nucleotides not matched to a gene: 9. Germline V gene sequence: CDR1 SGDLS, CDR2 YYNGEE.